Here is one TCR beta chain with its context. The antigen remains undetermined. One end of the junction fails to match germline, which may point to a read error. The V gene's germline CDR1 is KGHSH and CDR2 LQKENI. This CDR3 is built from 15 residues. Unexposed donor CD4+ T cells date from 2011-2018, before the COVID-19 pandemic. CD4+ T cells were isolated from the cells after nine to eleven days of culture. The sample is drawn from a study of CD4 T cells in relation to SARS-CoV-2 and coronaviruses. The wider study: TCR beta CDR3s were sequenced after roughly ten-day antigen culture of PBMCs.

Assay used: immunoSEQ multiplex PCR; TCRdb lists only in-frame clones, some missing. The sample yields under 25,000 clones, 70% to 85% seen once. The chain joins TRBV18 to TRBJ1-1, with TRBD1 matching 7 bases. The specimen was CD4+ T cells from PBMCs, cultured in vitro. This sequence originates from a human donor in good health. This chain's CDR3 is CASSPQGLTNTEAFF. Here the CDR3 DNA reads TGTGCCAGCTCTCCACAGGGGCTGACGAACACTGAAGCTTTCTTT.